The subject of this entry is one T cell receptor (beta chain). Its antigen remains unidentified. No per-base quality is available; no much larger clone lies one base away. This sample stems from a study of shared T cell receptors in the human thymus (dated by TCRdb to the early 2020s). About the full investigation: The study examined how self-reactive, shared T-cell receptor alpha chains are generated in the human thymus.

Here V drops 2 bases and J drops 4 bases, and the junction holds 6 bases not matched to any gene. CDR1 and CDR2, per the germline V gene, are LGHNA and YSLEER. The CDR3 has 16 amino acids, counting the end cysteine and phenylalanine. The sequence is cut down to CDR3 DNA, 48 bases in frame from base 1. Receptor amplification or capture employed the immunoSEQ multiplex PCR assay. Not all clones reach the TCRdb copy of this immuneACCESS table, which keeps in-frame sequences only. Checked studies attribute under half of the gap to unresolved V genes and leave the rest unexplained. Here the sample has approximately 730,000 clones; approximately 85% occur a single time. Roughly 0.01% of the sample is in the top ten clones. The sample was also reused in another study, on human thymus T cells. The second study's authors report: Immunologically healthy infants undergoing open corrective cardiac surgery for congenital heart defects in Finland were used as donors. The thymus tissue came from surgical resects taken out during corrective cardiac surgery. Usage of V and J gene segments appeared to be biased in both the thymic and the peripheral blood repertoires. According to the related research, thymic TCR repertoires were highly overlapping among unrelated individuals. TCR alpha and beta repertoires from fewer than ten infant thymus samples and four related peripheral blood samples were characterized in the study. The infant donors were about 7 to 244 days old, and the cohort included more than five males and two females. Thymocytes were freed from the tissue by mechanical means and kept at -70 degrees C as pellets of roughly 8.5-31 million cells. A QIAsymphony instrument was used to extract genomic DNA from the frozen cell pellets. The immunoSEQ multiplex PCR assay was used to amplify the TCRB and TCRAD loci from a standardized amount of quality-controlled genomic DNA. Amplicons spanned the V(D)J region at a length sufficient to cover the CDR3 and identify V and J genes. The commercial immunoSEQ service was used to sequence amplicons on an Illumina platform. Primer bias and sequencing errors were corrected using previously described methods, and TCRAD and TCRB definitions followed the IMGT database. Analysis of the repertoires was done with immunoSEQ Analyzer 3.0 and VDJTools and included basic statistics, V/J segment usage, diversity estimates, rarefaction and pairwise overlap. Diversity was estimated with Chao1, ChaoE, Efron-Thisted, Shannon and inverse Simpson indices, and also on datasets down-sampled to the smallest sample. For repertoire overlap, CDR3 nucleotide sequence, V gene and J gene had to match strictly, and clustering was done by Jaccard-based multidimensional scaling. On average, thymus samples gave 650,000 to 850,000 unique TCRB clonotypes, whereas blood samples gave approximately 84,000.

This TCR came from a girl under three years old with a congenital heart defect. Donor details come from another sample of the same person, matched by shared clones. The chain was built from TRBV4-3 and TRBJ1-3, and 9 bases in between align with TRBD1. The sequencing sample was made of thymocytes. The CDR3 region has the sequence CASSQRQGVGGNTIYF. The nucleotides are TGCGCCAGCAGCCAAAGACAGGGGGTTGGGGGAAACACCATATATTTT.